Following are 19 T cell receptor beta chains from one sample sequenced in a study of OX40 agonist ivuxolimab in advanced cancers. Using immunoSEQ multiplex PCR, the repertoire was profiled, and TCRdb retains in-frame clones only, with some absent. The top ten hold roughly 0.27% of the sample, which has more than 65,000 clones, roughly 90% seen once. The sequenced sample was CD4+ or CD8+ T cells sorted from blood, obtained in a trial of the OX40 agonist ivuxolimab. The receptor set was obtained from an adult with an advanced solid tumor such as melanoma, head and neck, liver or kidney cancer.

V usage is TRBV27 and J usage is TRBJ2-1; D perhaps matches TRBD1 (5 bases). Per the germline V gene, CDR1 is MNHEY and CDR2 is SMNVEV (reference sequence). The CDR3 spans 14 residues. V lost 1 base and J lost 12, with 16 bases in between. CDR3 in DNA: TGTGCCAGCAGTTTATATAAACCAGGGAAATCGCAGTTCTTC. It is translated as CASSLYKPGKSQFF.

The rearrangement links TRBV7-9 to TRBJ1-1, with a weak D call TRBD1 (5 bases). Between the trimmed V and J ends, which lost 4 bases and 4 bases, there was a span of 19 bases. Germline CDR1 SEHNR, CDR2 FQNEAQ (reference sequence). This CDR3 comprises 16 residues. CDR3 protein: CASSSDHGAVGTEAFF. CDR3 nucleotide sequence: TGTGCCAGCAGCTCAGATCACGGGGCGGTTGGCACTGAAGCTTTCTTT. The complete variable domain, with remaining parts taken from reference TRBV7-9 and TRBJ1-1, reads DTGVSQNPRHKITKRGQNVTFRCDPISEHNRLYWYRQTLGQGPEFLTYFQNEAQLEKSRLLSDRFSAERPKGSFSTLEIQRTEQGDSAMYLCASSSDHGAVGTEAFFGQGTRLTVV.

The chain uses TRBV5-1 and TRBJ2-3, with D uncertain. Trimming pared 4 bases from V and 1 base from J, leaving 13 bases between. CDR3 length: 15 residues. Germline V gene lookup returns CDR1 SGHRS and CDR2 YFSETQ. CDR3 amino acids: CASSPAVARTDTQYF. As DNA, the CDR3 is TGCGCCAGCAGCCCTGCGGTTGCTCGCACAGATACGCAGTATTTT.

This clone was counted once. This rearrangement joins TRBV5-1 to TRBJ1-1, with 8 bases lining up with TRBD1. The germline gives CDR1 SGHRS, CDR2 YFSETQ. The CDR3 is 15 amino acids. With 0 bases clipped from V and 5 bases from J, the junction kept 6 bases outside the gene matches. Here the CDR3 DNA reads TGCGCCAGCAGCTTGGGAGGCAGGGGGCGAACTGAAGCTTTCTTT. It is translated as CASSLGGRGRTEAFF.

The chain uses TRBV5-1 and TRBJ1-5; no clear D. CDR1 and CDR2 from the germline V gene are SGHRS and YFSETQ. This CDR3 has 16 amino acids. V lost 4 bases and J 2 bases, leaving 16 bases between the germline ends. CDR3 sequence (DNA): TGCGCCAGCAGCCCGACCTTTGGGTCGGGCAATCAGCCCCAGCATTTT. This codes for CASSPTFGSGNQPQHF.

The chain carries TRBV7-9 and TRBJ1-2; no clear D. Germline V gives CDR1 SEHNR, CDR2 FQNEAQ (reference sequence). V was clipped by 4 bases and J by 5 bases, with 8 bases between them. This CDR3 contains 12 residues. CDR3 DNA: TGTGCCAGCAGCTCCGGACTATATGGCTACACCTTC. It codes for CASSSGLYGYTF.

This CDR3 reads CASSLTVLTGPQETQYF. The CDR3 region has the DNA TGTGCCAGCAGTTTAACGGTCTTGACAGGGCCACAAGAGACCCAGTACTTC. J is TRBJ2-5 and V is TRBV28; 7 nucleotides match TRBD1. The CDR3 is 17 amino acids. V lost 2 bases to trimming and J lost 2 bases; unmatched junction nucleotides: 11. Per the germline V gene, CDR1 is MDHEN and CDR2 is SYDVKM.

V is TRBV5-1 and J is TRBJ2-1; D is ambiguous. Trimming shortened V by 4 bases and J by 0 bases, and 11 bases separated the two germline ends. This CDR3 has 15 amino acids. Germline CDR1 and CDR2: SGHRS and YFSETQ. The CDR3 DNA reads TGCGCCAGCAGCCCAGTGCGGAGCTCCTACAATGAGCAGTTCTTC. This codes for CASSPVRSSYNEQFF.

This rearrangement joins TRBV6-1 to TRBJ2-7; TRBD1 agrees at 8 bases. Germline V gives CDR1 MNHNS, CDR2 SASEGT. The CDR3 runs 14 residues. The trim removed 10 bases at V and 0 bases at J, leaving 8 bases unmatched. The CDR3 DNA sequence: TGTGCCAAACTAAGACAGGGGCTCTCCTACGAGCAGTACTTC. Its translation is CAKLRQGLSYEQYF.

The chain is built from TRBV2 and TRBJ1-2; no reliable D call. The ends were cut back, 1 base at V and 4 bases at J, with 13 bases in the middle. The CDR3 has 15 residues. Germline CDR1 SNHLY, CDR2 FYNNEI. This chain's CDR3 is CASSEVGPGGYGYTF. The CDR3 DNA sequence: TGTGCCAGCAGTGAAGTGGGCCCTGGAGGCTATGGCTACACCTTC.

The genes are TRBV4-1 and TRBJ1-2; D may be TRBD1 (5 bases). This CDR3 has 15 residues. The germline V gene encodes CDR1 MGHRA and CDR2 YSYEKL. The V and J ends lost 0 bases and 4 bases respectively, with 12 bases between them. CDR3 protein: CASSQDEGSGYGYTF. Written as DNA, the CDR3 is TGCGCCAGCAGCCAAGACGAGGGGTCGGGCTATGGCTACACCTTC.

This clone was recorded a few times. V and J are TRBV19 and TRBJ1-4; D gene ambiguous. V lost 7 bases and J lost 0, with 15 bases in between. Germline V gives CDR1 LNHDA, CDR2 SQIVND (reference sequence). The CDR3 totals 16 residues. For the CDR3, the DNA is TGTGCCAGTAAAATCGGCAGAGAAGCAACTAATGAAAAACTGTTTTTT. This sequence encodes CASKIGREATNEKLFF.

The chain has TRBV5-5 and TRBJ1-5; D possibly corresponds to TRBD1 (5 bases). The CDR3 consists of 17 residues. The V end was cut by 0 bases, the J end by 4 bases, with 17 bases between. Germline loops: CDR1 SGHKS, CDR2 YYEKEE (reference sequence). The CDR3 reads CASSLVLLGQRNQPQHF. The CDR3 DNA reads TGTGCCAGCAGCTTGGTTTTGTTGGGGCAACGGAATCAGCCCCAGCATTTT.

The chain uses TRBV25-1 and TRBJ1-4; D ambiguous. Germline V CDR1 and CDR2: MGHDK, SYGVNS. V lost 4 bases, J lost 7 bases, and 13 bases lay in between. This CDR3 comprises 14 residues. The CDR3 here is CASSGGGRSEKLFF. The DNA for the CDR3 is TGTGCCAGCAGTGGGGGTGGCAGGAGTGAAAAACTGTTTTTT.

The chain couples TRBV7-8 to TRBJ1-3, with D possibly being TRBD1 (6 bases). Trimming left V 5 bases short and J 0 bases short, with 17 bases between. The CDR3 contains 17 residues. Germline V lookup: CDR1 SGHVS, CDR2 FQNEAQ. The chain's CDR3 is CASSPSGQSSSGNTIYF. In DNA form, the CDR3 reads TGTGCCAGCAGCCCCTCCGGACAGTCAAGCTCTGGAAACACCATATATTTT.

The chain couples TRBV6-1 to TRBJ2-7; D is unresolved. V was pared by 4 bases and J by 2 bases, with 12 bases between. The CDR3 is made up of 14 amino acids. Germline-derived CDR1 and CDR2 are MNHNS and SASEGT. The CDR3, as DNA: TGTGCCAGCAGTGTGTTCCAGCCTGCCTACGAGCAGTACTTC. Translating it yields CASSVFQPAYEQYF.

The V call is TRBV28, the J call TRBJ1-2; the D gene is possibly TRBD1 (5 bases). Trimming cost V 2 bases and J 4 bases, with 17 bases left between them. CDR1 MDHEN and CDR2 SYDVKM come from the germline V gene. The CDR3 is 16 residues long. The CDR3 nucleotides read TGTGCCAGCAGTTTAGATGAAAAGGGGTCGGGCTATGGCTACACCTTC. This translates into CASSLDEKGSGYGYTF.

CDR3 nucleotides: TGTGCCAGCAGCTCGTTAAGTTGGGACAATGAGCAGTTCTTC. Translating it yields CASSSLSWDNEQFF. The V and J genes are TRBV7-8 and TRBJ2-1, with D unresolved. This CDR3 contains 14 residues. Trimming left V 4 bases short and J 5 bases short, with 12 bases between. Per the germline V gene, CDR1 is SGHVS and CDR2 is FQNEAQ.

The chain combines TRBV5-1 with TRBJ1-2; D may be TRBD1 (5 bases). Germline CDR1 is SGHRS and CDR2 is YFSETQ. The CDR3 has 15 amino acids. V dropped 0 bases and J dropped 6 bases, with 15 bases sitting between them. The CDR3 sequence: CASSLVEKVRDGYTF. In DNA form, the CDR3 reads TGCGCCAGCAGCTTGGTCGAAAAGGTCAGGGATGGCTACACCTTC.